Each of the 3 T cell receptor beta chains below was sequenced from the same sample in a study of T cell repertoires in cytomegalovirus infection. Antigen specificity for these receptors is unknown. TCRdb processed the reads anew with MiXCR; each CDR3 protein has one entry. Seen here are approximately 600,000 distinct CDR3 sequences, 40% observed once, and the top ten hold roughly 50%. This specimen consisted of cultured PBMCs, obtained from culture after CMV antigen stimulation. All receptors derive from a human donor in good health (CMV status not recorded). Some clones in this sample may be carry-over from other donors' samples.

This clonotype was recorded a few times. The J gene is TRBJ2-1, the V gene TRBV7-9; 10 bases match TRBD1. The CDR3 consists of 15 residues. Germline trimming cut 8 bases from V and 3 bases from J; bases unmatched to any gene: 7. CDR1 is SEHNR and CDR2 is FQNEAQ in the germline V gene (reference sequence). The CDR3 is CASPSGQGFYNEQFF. CDR3 bases: TGTGCCAGCCCTTCGGGACAGGGGTTCTACAATGAGCAGTTCTTC.

CDR3 in DNA: TGTGCCAGCAGCTTACTGGGACAGCTTTACAATGAGCAGTTCTTC. This encodes CASSLLGQLYNEQFF. J is TRBJ2-1 and V is TRBV7-2, with 7 nucleotides matching TRBD1. This CDR3 is built from 15 residues. Germline V lookup: CDR1 SGHTA, CDR2 FQGNSA. V lost 2 bases and J lost 4; bases outside the gene matches: 5.

The DNA for the CDR3 is TGTGCCAGCGCTCCTCTCGGGCTAGCGTCTTCCGGGGAGCTGTTTTTT. Amino acid sequence: CASAPLGLASSGELFF. The chain joins TRBV7-9 to TRBJ2-2; D might be TRBD2 (6 bases). Germline lookup yields CDR1 SEHNR and CDR2 FQNEAQ (reference sequence). Trimming took 8 bases from V and 6 from J, leaving 22 bases between them. The CDR3 totals 16 residues.